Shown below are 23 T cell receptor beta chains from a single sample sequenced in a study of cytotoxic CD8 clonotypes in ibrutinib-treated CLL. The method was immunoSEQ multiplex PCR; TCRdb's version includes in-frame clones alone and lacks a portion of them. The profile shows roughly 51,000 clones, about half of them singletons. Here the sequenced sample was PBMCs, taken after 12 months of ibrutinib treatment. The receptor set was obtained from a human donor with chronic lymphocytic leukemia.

The CDR3 here is CASSERTRTDTQYF. The CDR3 DNA reads as TGTGCCAGCAGTGAGAGGACACGCACAGATACGCAGTATTTT. V usage is TRBV2 and J usage is TRBJ2-3, with a possible D match to TRBD1 (5 bases). Germline V gene data show CDR1 as SNHLY and CDR2 as FYNNEI. The CDR3 is 14 residues long. V lost 3 bases and J lost 1, with 8 bases in between.

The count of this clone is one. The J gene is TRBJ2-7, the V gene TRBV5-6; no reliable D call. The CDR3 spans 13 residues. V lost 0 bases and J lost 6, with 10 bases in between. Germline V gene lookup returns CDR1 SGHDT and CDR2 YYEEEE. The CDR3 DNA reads TGTGCCAGCAGCTTGGTTAGCCTACCCGAGCAGTACTTC. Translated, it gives CASSLVSLPEQYF.

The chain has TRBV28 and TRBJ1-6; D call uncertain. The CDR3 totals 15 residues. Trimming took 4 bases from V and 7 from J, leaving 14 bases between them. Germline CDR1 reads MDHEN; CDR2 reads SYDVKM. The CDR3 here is CASSSTVMKNSPLHF. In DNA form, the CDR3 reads TGTGCCAGCAGTTCGACCGTTATGAAGAATTCACCCCTCCACTTT.

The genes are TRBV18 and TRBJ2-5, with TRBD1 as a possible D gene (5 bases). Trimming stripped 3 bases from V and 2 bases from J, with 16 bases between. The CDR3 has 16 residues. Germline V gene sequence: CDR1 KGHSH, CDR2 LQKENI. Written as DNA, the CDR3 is TGTGCCAGCTCACCTTCCAGGGTTACAGAGCAAGAGACCCAGTACTTC. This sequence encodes CASSPSRVTEQETQYF.

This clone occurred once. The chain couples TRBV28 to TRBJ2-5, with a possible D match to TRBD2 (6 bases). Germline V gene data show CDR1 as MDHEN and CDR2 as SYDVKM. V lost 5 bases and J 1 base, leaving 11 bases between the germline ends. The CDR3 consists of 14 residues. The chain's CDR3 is CASSIRDFQETQYF. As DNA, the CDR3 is TGTGCCAGCAGTATCCGGGACTTCCAAGAGACCCAGTACTTC.

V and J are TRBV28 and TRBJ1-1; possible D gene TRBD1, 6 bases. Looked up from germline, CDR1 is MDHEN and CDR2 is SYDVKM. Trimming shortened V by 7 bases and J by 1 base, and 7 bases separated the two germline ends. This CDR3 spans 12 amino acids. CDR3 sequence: CASKGGNTEAFF. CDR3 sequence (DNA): TGTGCCAGCAAAGGGGGGAACACTGAAGCTTTCTTT.

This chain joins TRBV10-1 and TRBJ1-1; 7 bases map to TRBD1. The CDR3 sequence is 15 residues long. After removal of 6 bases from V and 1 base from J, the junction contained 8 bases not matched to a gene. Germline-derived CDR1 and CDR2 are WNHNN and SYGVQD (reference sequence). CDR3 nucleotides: TGCGCCAGCAGCGTATCTACAGGGGCGAACACTGAAGCTTTCTTT. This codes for CASSVSTGANTEAFF.

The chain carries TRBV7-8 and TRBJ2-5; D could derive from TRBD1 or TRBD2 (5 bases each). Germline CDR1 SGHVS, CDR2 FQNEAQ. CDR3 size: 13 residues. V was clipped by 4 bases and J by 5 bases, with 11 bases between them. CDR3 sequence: CASSSRGRETQYF. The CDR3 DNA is TGTGCCAGCAGCTCCCGGGGCAGGGAGACCCAGTACTTC.

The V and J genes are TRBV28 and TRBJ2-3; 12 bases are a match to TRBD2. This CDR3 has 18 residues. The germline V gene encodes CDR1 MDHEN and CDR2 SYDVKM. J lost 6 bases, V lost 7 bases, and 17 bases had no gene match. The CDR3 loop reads CASTPTWASGRARDTQYF. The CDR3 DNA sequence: TGTGCCAGCACCCCCACTTGGGCTAGCGGGAGGGCCAGGGATACGCAGTATTTT.

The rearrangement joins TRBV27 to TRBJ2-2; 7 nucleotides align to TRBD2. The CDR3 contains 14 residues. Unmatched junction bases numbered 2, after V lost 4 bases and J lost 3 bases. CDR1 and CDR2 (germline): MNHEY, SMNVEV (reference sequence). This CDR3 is CASSYLADTGELFF. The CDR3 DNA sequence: TGTGCCAGCAGTTACCTAGCGGACACCGGGGAGCTGTTTTTT.

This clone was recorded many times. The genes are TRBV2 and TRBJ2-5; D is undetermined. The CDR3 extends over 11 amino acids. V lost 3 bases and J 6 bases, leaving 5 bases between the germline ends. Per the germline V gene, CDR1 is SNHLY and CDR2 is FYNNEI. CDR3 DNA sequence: TGTGCCAGCAGTGAGGTTAAGACCCAGTACTTC. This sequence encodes CASSEVKTQYF.

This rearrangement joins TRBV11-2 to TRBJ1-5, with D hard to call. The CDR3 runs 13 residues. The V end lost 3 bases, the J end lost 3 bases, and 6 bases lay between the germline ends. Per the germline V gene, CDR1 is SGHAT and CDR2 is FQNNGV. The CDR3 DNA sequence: TGTGCCAGCAGCTTCGACGACAATCAGCCCCAGCATTTT. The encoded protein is CASSFDDNQPQHF.

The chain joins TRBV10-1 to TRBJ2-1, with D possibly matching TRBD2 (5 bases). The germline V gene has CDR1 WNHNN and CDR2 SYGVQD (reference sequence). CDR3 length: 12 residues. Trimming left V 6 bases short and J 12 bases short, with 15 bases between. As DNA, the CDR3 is TGCGCCAGCAGCGCGACCCACAGCGGGCAGTTCTTC. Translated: CASSATHSGQFF.

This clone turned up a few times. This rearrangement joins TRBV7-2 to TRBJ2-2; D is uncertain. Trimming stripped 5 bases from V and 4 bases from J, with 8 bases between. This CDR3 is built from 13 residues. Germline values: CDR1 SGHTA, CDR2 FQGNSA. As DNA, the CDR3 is TGTGCCAGCAGCAGACCCGGCACCGGGGAGCTGTTTTTT. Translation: CASSRPGTGELFF.

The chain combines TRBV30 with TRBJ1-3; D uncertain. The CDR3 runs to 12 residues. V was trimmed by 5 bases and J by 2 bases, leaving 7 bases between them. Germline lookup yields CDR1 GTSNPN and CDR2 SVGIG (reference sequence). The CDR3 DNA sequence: TGTGCCTGGGGGCCCGCTGGAAACACCATATATTTT. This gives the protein CAWGPAGNTIYF.

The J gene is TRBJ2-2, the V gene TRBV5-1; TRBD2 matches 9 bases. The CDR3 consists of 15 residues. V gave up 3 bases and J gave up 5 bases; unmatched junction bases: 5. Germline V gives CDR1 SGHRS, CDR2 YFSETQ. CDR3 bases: TGCGCCAGCAGCTGGAGCGGGGGGCGGACCGGGGAGCTGTTTTTT. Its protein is CASSWSGGRTGELFF. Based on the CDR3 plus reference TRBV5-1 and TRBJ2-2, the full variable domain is KAGVTQTPRYLIKTRGQQVTLSCSPISGHRSVSWYQQTPGQGLQFLFEYFSETQRNKGNFPGRFSGRQFSNSRSEMNVSTLELGDSALYLCASSWSGGRTGELFFGEGSRLTVL.

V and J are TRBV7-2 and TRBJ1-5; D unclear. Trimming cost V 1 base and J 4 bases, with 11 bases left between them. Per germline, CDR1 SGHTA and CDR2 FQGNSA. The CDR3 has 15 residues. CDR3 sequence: CASSLGASKNQPQHF. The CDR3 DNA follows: TGTGCCAGCAGCTTAGGGGCGTCAAAAAATCAGCCCCAGCATTTT.

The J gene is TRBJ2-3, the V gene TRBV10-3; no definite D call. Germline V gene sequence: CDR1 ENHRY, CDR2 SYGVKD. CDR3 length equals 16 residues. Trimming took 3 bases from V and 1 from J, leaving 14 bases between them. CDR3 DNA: TGTGCCATCAGTGAATTAGGTCGCAGCCGCACAGATACGCAGTATTTT. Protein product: CAISELGRSRTDTQYF.

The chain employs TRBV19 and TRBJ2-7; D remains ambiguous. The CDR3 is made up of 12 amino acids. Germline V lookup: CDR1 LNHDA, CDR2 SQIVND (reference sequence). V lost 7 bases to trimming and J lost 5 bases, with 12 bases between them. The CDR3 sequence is CASNDGNHEQYF. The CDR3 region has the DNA TGTGCCAGTAATGATGGTAACCACGAGCAGTACTTC.

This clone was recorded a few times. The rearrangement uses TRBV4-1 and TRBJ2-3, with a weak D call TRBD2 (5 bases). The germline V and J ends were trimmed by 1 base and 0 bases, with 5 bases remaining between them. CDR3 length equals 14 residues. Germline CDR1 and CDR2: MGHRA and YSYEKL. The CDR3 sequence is CASSQGGSTDTQYF. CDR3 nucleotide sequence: TGCGCCAGCAGCCAAGGCGGGAGCACAGATACGCAGTATTTT.

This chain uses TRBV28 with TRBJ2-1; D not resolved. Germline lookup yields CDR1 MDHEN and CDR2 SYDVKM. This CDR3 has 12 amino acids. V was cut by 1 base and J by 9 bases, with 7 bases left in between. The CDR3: CASSLFVSEQFF. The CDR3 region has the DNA TGTGCCAGCAGTTTATTTGTAAGTGAGCAGTTCTTC.

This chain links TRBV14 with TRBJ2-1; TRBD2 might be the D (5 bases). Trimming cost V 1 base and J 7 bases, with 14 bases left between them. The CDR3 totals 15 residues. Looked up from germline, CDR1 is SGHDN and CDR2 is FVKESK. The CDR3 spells CASSQVLGRSNEQFF. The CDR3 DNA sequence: TGTGCCAGCAGCCAAGTATTAGGGAGATCGAATGAGCAGTTCTTC. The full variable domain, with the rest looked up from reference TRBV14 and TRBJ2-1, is EAGVTQFPSHSVIEKGQTVTLRCDPISGHDNLYWYRRVMGKEIKFLLHFVKESKQDESGMPNNRFLAERTGGTYSTLKVQPAELEDSGVYFCASSQVLGRSNEQFFGPGTRLTVL.

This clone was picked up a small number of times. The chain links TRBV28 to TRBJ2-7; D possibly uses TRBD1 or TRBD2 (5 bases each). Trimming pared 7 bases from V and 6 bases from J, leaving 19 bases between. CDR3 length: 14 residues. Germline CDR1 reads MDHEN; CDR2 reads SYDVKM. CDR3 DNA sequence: TGTGCCAGCACCAAAGGGACCACCGTGGGCGAGCAGTACTTC. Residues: CASTKGTTVGEQYF. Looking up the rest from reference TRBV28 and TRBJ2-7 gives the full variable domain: DVKVTQSSRYLVKRTGEKVFLECVQDMDHENMFWYRQDPGLGLRLIYFSYDVKMKEKGDIPEGYSVSREKKERFSLILESASTNQTSMYLCASTKGTTVGEQYFGPGTRLTVT.